Detailed here is one T cell receptor beta chain. Its antigen is undetermined. Every PCR reaction included synthetic inline CDR3 controls for all V-J pairings. Sequencing was performed with immunoSEQ multiplex PCR; in TCRdb, only in-frame clones are kept and a portion is missing. The data show about 30,000 clones, around 90% seen once. This sample is part of a study of multiple sclerosis patients with progressive multifocal leukoencephalopathy. Findings of the study overall: Lower normalized Shannon entropy suggested reduced TRB diversity in most PML patients.

Time point indicated: 12 to 13 months of natalizumab therapy. The sample was PBMCs, taken from a patient treated with natalizumab. The clonotype comes from a human donor with multiple sclerosis.

Here the CDR3 reads CSVPGTASSLETQYF. For the CDR3, the DNA is TGCAGCGTCCCTGGGACAGCATCATCCTTAGAGACCCAGTACTTC. The V gene is TRBV29-1, the J gene TRBJ2-5; TRBD1 aligns across 7 bases. V lost 6 bases to trimming and J lost 4 bases; unmatched junction nucleotides: 14. The CDR3 is 15 amino acids. Looked up from germline, CDR1 is SQVTM and CDR2 is ANQGSEA.